The 27 T cell receptor beta chains presented below share a single source sample, sequenced in a study of shared clonotypes between healthy human individuals. Assay: immunoSEQ multiplex PCR; the TCRdb copy retains only in-frame clones and omits some. The sample holds around 2.5 million clones; 93% are singletons and the top ten take approximately 0.35%. The sample consisted of naive CD4+ T cells from PBMCs. Subset in this sample: CD45RA+ positively selected. The receptors shown here come from a man younger than 35 in good health. Some clones in this sample may be carry-over from other donors' samples.

The J gene is TRBJ2-5, the V gene TRBV6-5; 8 nucleotides agree with TRBD2. CDR1 and CDR2 from the germline V gene are MNHEY and SVGAGI. The CDR3 length is 12 residues. With 9 bases clipped from V and 4 bases from J, the junction kept 4 bases outside the gene matches. The CDR3 nucleotides read TGTGCCAGTAACCTAGCGGGAGAGACCCAGTACTTC. This translates into CASNLAGETQYF.

The chain employs TRBV7-2 and TRBJ2-5; 7 nucleotides match TRBD1. Germline loops: CDR1 SGHTA, CDR2 FQGNSA. Unmatched junction bases numbered 5, after V lost 4 bases and J lost 3 bases. This CDR3 has 14 amino acids. DNA for the CDR3: TGTGCCAGCAGCTCAGGGACAGTAAAAGAGACCCAGTACTTC. Translating gives CASSSGTVKETQYF. The full variable domain, rest sourced from reference TRBV7-2 and TRBJ2-5, is GAGVSQSPSNKVTEKGKDVELRCDPISGHTALYWYRQSLGQGLEFLIYFQGNSAPDKSGLPSDRFSAERTGGSVSTLTIQRTQQEDSAVYLCASSSGTVKETQYFGPGTRLLVL.

V is TRBV9 and J is TRBJ2-7; 9 bases fit TRBD2. CDR3 size: 16 residues. V lost 3 bases and J lost 0; bases outside the gene matches: 7. The germline V gene encodes CDR1 SGDLS and CDR2 YYNGEE. The CDR3 DNA reads as TGTGCCAGCAGCGCCCAGCGGGAGGCCCACTCCTACGAGCAGTACTTC. Protein: CASSAQREAHSYEQYF.

V usage is TRBV10-3 and J usage is TRBJ2-1, with 7 bases matching TRBD2. The CDR3 contains 16 residues. V dropped 10 bases and J dropped 3; count of bases not matched to a gene: 15. Germline loops: CDR1 ENHRY, CDR2 SYGVKD. CDR3 protein: CATFPTSVSYYNEQFF. As DNA, the CDR3 is TGTGCCACCTTTCCAACTAGCGTCAGTTACTACAATGAGCAGTTCTTC.

The chain combines TRBV5-6 with TRBJ2-7; D remains ambiguous. Germline CDR1 reads SGHDT; CDR2 reads YYEEEE. This CDR3 has 14 residues. The V gene lost 1 base and the J gene lost 0 bases, with 8 bases spanning the gap. In DNA, the CDR3 is TGTGCCAGCAGCTTGATACGAACCTCCTACGAGCAGTACTTC. It specifies CASSLIRTSYEQYF.

V and J are TRBV28 and TRBJ2-3; either TRBD1 or TRBD2 may fit D (8 bases each). The CDR3 is made up of 19 amino acids. Between the trimmed V and J ends, which lost 7 bases and 6 bases, there was a span of 32 bases. Per the germline V gene, CDR1 is MDHEN and CDR2 is SYDVKM. The CDR3 reads CASTNTGGRASGYSDTQYF. The DNA for the CDR3 is TGTGCCAGCACTAACACAGGGGGGCGGGCTAGCGGGTATTCGGATACGCAGTATTTT.

Details on this clone: At the DNA level, this CDR3 is encoded by other sequences in the same sample as well. The chain couples TRBV18 to TRBJ2-6, with D possibly TRBD1 on 6 matching bases. The CDR3 has 15 residues. Trimming removed 5 bases at V and 1 base at J, with 9 bases between. Germline loops: CDR1 KGHSH, CDR2 LQKENI. The CDR3 region has the DNA TGTGCCAGCTCAGCCCAGGGGTCTGGGGCCAACGTCCTGACTTTC. It is translated as CASSAQGSGANVLTF.

The count of this clone is one. The V call is TRBV19, the J call TRBJ1-2, with TRBD1 matching over 9 bases. V was pared by 4 bases and J by 7 bases, with 7 bases of the junction left unmatched. This CDR3 has 14 amino acids. The germline V gene has CDR1 LNHDA and CDR2 SQIVND (reference sequence). Written as DNA, the CDR3 is TGTGCCAGTAGTACTTACAGGGGGCCGGTTGGCTACACCTTC. Amino acids: CASSTYRGPVGYTF.

The V call is TRBV27, the J call TRBJ1-4, with a weak D call TRBD1 (6 bases). Germline values: CDR1 MNHEY, CDR2 SMNVEV (reference sequence). The V end lost 5 bases, the J end lost 8 bases, and 21 bases lay between the germline ends. The length of the CDR3 is 16 residues. CDR3 sequence (DNA): TGTGCCAGCAGTCAGAATGGGCCAGGGGCGCGGGAAAAACTGTTTTTT. Translation: CASSQNGPGAREKLFF.

The chain combines TRBV30 with TRBJ2-3; 9 nucleotides line up with TRBD1. Looked up from germline, CDR1 is GTSNPN and CDR2 is SVGIG (reference sequence). Losses at the gene ends were 4 bases for V and 3 bases for J; bases not matched to a gene: 5. CDR3 length: 14 residues. As DNA, the CDR3 is TGTGCCTGGACGGGGACAGGGAGTACAGATACGCAGTATTTT. Protein product: CAWTGTGSTDTQYF.

The chain joins TRBV5-3 to TRBJ2-7; 9 bases line up with TRBD2. TRBV5-3 is annotated as an ORF whose role is uncertain. V gave up 2 bases and J gave up 7 bases; unmatched junction bases: 7. CDR3 length: 14 residues. CDR3 coding DNA: TGTGCCAGAAGCTTAGCGGGAGGTCCTCGTGAGCAGTACTTC. As protein: CARSLAGGPREQYF.

This clone was counted once. The CDR3 DNA reads TGTGCCAGCAGGGCAAATCCGGGACAGGGGCCCTACGAGCAGTACTTC. Protein product: CASRANPGQGPYEQYF. The J gene is TRBJ2-7, the V gene TRBV11-2; 10 bases align to TRBD1. Germline lookup yields CDR1 SGHAT and CDR2 FQNNGV. J was trimmed by 2 bases and V by 6 bases; bases with no gene match: 10. The CDR3 runs 16 residues.

The chain has TRBV5-1 and TRBJ2-5; D possibly corresponds to TRBD2 (8 bases). The CDR3 has 16 residues. V lost 0 bases, J lost 4 bases, and 16 bases lay in between. Germline CDR1 is SGHRS and CDR2 is YFSETQ. The CDR3 reads CASSLGLAGQLETQYF. In DNA, the CDR3 is TGCGCCAGCAGCTTGGGATTAGCGGGACAGTTAGAGACCCAGTACTTC.

Of note for this clone: Other nucleotide sequences from this sample produce the same CDR3. This chain connects TRBV28 to TRBJ2-7; no clear D. V was clipped by 3 bases and J by 0 bases, with 9 bases between them. CDR3 length: 14 amino acids. Germline-derived CDR1 and CDR2 are MDHEN and SYDVKM. The CDR3 DNA reads TGTGCCAGCAGTTTGGGCAGTCTCTCCTACGAGCAGTACTTC. This sequence encodes CASSLGSLSYEQYF.

The genes are TRBV7-3 and TRBJ2-1; tentative D call: TRBD1 (6 bases). The CDR3 has 17 amino acids. CDR1 is SGHTA, CDR2 FQGTGA, per germline. Trimming cost V 2 bases and J 0 bases, with 14 bases left between them. CDR3 residues: CASSLQSRGSSYNEQFF. DNA of the CDR3: TGTGCCAGCAGCTTACAATCGAGGGGGAGCTCCTACAATGAGCAGTTCTTC.

The genes are TRBV19 and TRBJ1-2; a possible D gene is TRBD1 (5 bases). The germline gives CDR1 LNHDA, CDR2 SQIVND (reference sequence). V was trimmed by 4 bases and J by 3 bases, leaving 21 bases between them. The CDR3 length is 17 residues. The CDR3 DNA reads TGTGCCAGTAGTACCCGCTCCGGGACTGAGGATCACTATGGCTACACCTTC. Translated, it gives CASSTRSGTEDHYGYTF.

J is TRBJ1-5 and V is TRBV18; 7 bases are shared with TRBD1. CDR1 and CDR2 from the germline V gene are KGHSH and LQKENI. V was pared by 6 bases and J by 3 bases, with 2 bases of the junction left unmatched. The CDR3 runs to 13 residues. The CDR3 nucleotides read TGTGCCAGCTCCGACAGGGACAATCAGCCCCAGCATTTT. Its protein product is CASSDRDNQPQHF.

This chain connects TRBV6-1 to TRBJ2-5; D is uncertain. V lost 0 bases and J 2 bases, leaving 10 bases between the germline ends. There are 15 residues in the CDR3. Germline values: CDR1 MNHNS, CDR2 SASEGT. The CDR3 reads CASSEAGTAQETQYF. CDR3 DNA sequence: TGTGCCAGCAGTGAAGCCGGCACAGCTCAAGAGACCCAGTACTTC.

The genes are TRBV4-2 and TRBJ1-5; TRBD1 matches at 9 bases. In germline, CDR1 is LGHNA, CDR2 YNFKEQ. J was trimmed by 7 bases and V by 8 bases; bases with no gene match: 9. CDR3 length equals 14 residues. The CDR3 spells CASAGWTGEQPQHF. The DNA of the CDR3 is TGTGCCAGCGCTGGATGGACAGGGGAACAGCCCCAGCATTTT.

This clone was observed a few times. This rearrangement joins TRBV7-9 to TRBJ1-3, with unresolved D. Germline V gives CDR1 SEHNR, CDR2 FQNEAQ (reference sequence). CDR3 length equals 14 residues. V dropped 5 bases and J dropped 8 bases, with 16 bases sitting between them. The CDR3 loop reads CASSLLGGYDTIYF. The CDR3 DNA reads TGTGCCAGCAGCCTACTCGGTGGGTACGACACCATATATTTT.

The chain has TRBV5-4 and TRBJ1-1, with a weak D call TRBD1 (5 bases). Trimming left V 4 bases short and J 6 bases short, with 10 bases between. The CDR3 has 12 residues. Per germline, CDR1 SGHNT and CDR2 YYREEE (reference sequence). CDR3 sequence reads: CASSGGESEAFF. The CDR3 DNA reads TGTGCCAGCAGCGGGGGAGAGTCTGAAGCTTTCTTT. The full variable domain, rest sourced from reference TRBV5-4 and TRBJ1-1, is ETGVTQSPTHLIKTRGQQVTLRCSSQSGHNTVSWYQQALGQGPQFIFQYYREEENGRGNFPPRFSGLQFPNYSSELNVNALELDDSALYLCASSGGESEAFFGQGTRLTVV.

This clone appeared a single time. This rearrangement joins TRBV6-1 to TRBJ2-6; D gene uncertain. The ends were cut back, 1 base at V and 2 bases at J, with 6 bases in the middle. Germline V gene sequence: CDR1 MNHNS, CDR2 SASEGT. The CDR3 extends over 15 amino acids. The CDR3 sequence is CASSEGFAGANVLTF. CDR3 sequence (DNA): TGTGCCAGCAGTGAAGGGTTTGCTGGGGCCAACGTCCTGACTTTC.

The chain links TRBV7-3 to TRBJ1-2; perhaps TRBD1 as D (5 bases). CDR3 size: 13 residues. Per germline, CDR1 SGHTA and CDR2 FQGTGA. Trimming took 5 bases from V and 5 from J, leaving 12 bases between them. CDR3 bases: TGTGCCAGCAGCCGCGCCCAGGGATATGGCTACACCTTC. Translating gives CASSRAQGYGYTF.

The V and J genes are TRBV4-3 and TRBJ2-2; 11 bases fit TRBD2. Germline trimming cut 1 base from V and 7 bases from J; bases unmatched to any gene: 5. Germline V gives CDR1 LGHNA, CDR2 YSLEER. The CDR3 runs to 16 residues. This CDR3 reads CASSQGSGRVDGELFF. CDR3 bases: TGCGCCAGCAGCCAAGGTAGCGGGAGGGTGGACGGGGAGCTGTTTTTT.

The J gene is TRBJ1-5, the V gene TRBV2; 7 bases line up with TRBD1. CDR3 size: 14 residues. Germline V lookup: CDR1 SNHLY, CDR2 FYNNEI. V shed 5 bases, J shed 0 bases, and the junction held 1 base outside the gene matches. Here the CDR3 reads CASSWTGSNQPQHF. CDR3 nucleotides: TGTGCCAGCAGTTGGACAGGTAGCAATCAGCCCCAGCATTTT.

The V and J genes are TRBV11-3 and TRBJ2-7, with D possibly matching TRBD1 (5 bases). From germline, CDR1 is SGHNT and CDR2 YENEEA. The CDR3 contains 13 residues. V dropped 3 bases and J dropped 3 bases, with 9 bases sitting between them. CDR3 in DNA: TGTGCCAGCAGCTTGTACCAGGGCTACGAGCAGTACTTC. It specifies CASSLYQGYEQYF.

In this sample, this clone turned up once. DNA for the CDR3: TGTGCCAGCTCACCAGATTACAGCGGGAGGGCAGGGGAGCAGTTCTTC. This codes for CASSPDYSGRAGEQFF. V and J are TRBV18 and TRBJ2-1; 10 bases map to TRBD2. With V trimmed by 2 bases and J by 10 bases, 11 bases remained unmatched. This CDR3 has 16 residues. CDR1 and CDR2 (germline): KGHSH, LQKENI.